The clone carrying this T cell receptor (beta chain) was seen only a few times. TCRdb passed the 5' RACE reads through MiXCR, listing each CDR3 protein once. Here the sample spans some 600,000 distinct CDR3 sequences, 10% to 15% being singletons. This record comes from a study of T cells after yellow fever vaccination. Per germline, CDR1 MNHNY and CDR2 SVGAGI (reference sequence). The length of the CDR3 is 13 residues. Trimming stripped 7 bases from V and 3 bases from J, with 12 bases between. Sample: PBMCs, taken on the day of the yellow fever booster vaccination. The clonotype comes from a man younger than 45 who received the YFV17D yellow fever vaccine. This chain uses TRBV6-6 with TRBJ1-1; D is unclear. The CDR3 DNA is TGTGCCAGCATCGTATTCGGGGACACTGAAGCTTTCTTT. Its protein product is CASIVFGDTEAFF.